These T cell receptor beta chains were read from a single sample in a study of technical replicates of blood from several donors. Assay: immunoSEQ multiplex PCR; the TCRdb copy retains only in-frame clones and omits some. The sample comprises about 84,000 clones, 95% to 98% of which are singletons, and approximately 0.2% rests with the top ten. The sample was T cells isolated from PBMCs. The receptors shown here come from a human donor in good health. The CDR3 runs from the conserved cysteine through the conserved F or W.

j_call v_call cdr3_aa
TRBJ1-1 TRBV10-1 CASSDGRVTEAFF
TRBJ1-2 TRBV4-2 CASSLKTGAGGGYYGYTF
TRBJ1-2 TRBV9 CASSVGPDSANPGNGYTF
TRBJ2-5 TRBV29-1 CSADRGRETQYF
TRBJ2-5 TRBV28 CATRGTGGIETQYF
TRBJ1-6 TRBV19 CASRGSVDRNSPLHF
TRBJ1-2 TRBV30 CAWDRDGNGYTF
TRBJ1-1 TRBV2 CASSDPGMNTEAFF
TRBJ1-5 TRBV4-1 CASSQDLRGGSGVNQPQHF
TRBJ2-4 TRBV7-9 CASSLLGQVQYF
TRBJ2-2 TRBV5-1 CASSRGTGVTGELFF
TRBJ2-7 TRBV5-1 CASSPMTGSSYEQYF
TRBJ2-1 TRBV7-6 CASSLEGSPLFSYNEQFF
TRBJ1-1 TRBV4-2 CASSQAGNTEAFF